The subject of this entry is one T cell receptor (beta chain). Its antigen remains unknown. The sample belongs to a study of CD8 T cells in Susac syndrome. Study in general: Sequenced Susac syndrome patients included about six with active disease and fewer than 10 who were in remission.

The sequenced target, TCR beta, came from blood CD8+ and CD4+ T cells. It was with random hexamers that roughly 0.45 to 1 ug RNA was reverse transcribed. From the immunoSEQ multiplex PCR reads, TCRdb called clonotypes with MiXCR, one entry per CDR3 protein. The sample includes tens of thousands of distinct CDR3 sequences, around 94% of them seen just once. Notes on the study in general: CD4+ repertoires of Susac syndrome patients lacked detectable clonal expansion.

This sequence was found in a human donor with Susac syndrome. The sequenced sample consisted of CD4+ T cells from PBMCs.

The CDR3 region has the DNA TGTGCCAGCAGCCAAGGTTGGGGGGAGACCCAGTACTTC. It specifies CASSQGWGETQYF. The chain links TRBV4-2 to TRBJ2-5; D is possibly TRBD1 or TRBD2 (5 bases each). The germline gives CDR1 LGHNA, CDR2 YNFKEQ. Trimming took 1 base from V and 5 from J, leaving 8 bases between them. The CDR3 is 13 residues long.